This entry describes one T cell receptor beta chain. Its antigen is currently unknown. The data stem from a study of blood T cells in healthy people across ages. With V trimmed by 3 bases and J by 6 bases, 8 bases remained unmatched. CDR3 length: 15 amino acids. Germline CDR1 is SGHRS and CDR2 is YFSETQ. The second PCR ran about 6 to 12 cycles with a sample-barcoded 5' primer and J-beta primers. Every single cDNA molecule received a tag from a template-switch adaptor with 12 random nucleotides. TCRdb recomputed calls from the 5' RACE reads with MiXCR, one row per CDR3 protein. Among 700,000 to 850,000 distinct CDR3 sequences listed, about 55% were seen once. Findings of the study overall: Across samples, TCR beta diversity tracked strongly with naive T cell percentage. Donor CMV infection status was unknown, possibly confounding age-related changes in expanded clonotypes. A conclusive naive versus antigen-experienced comparison was prevented by the unsorted PBMCs.

The TCR comes from a man older than 75 in good health. The chain uses TRBV5-1 and TRBJ2-1; 8 bases match TRBD2. Specimen: blood. CDR3 nucleotides: TGCGCCAGCAGCTGGACGGGACTAGAAAGCAATGAGCAGTTCTTC. It is translated as CASSWTGLESNEQFF.